Below, 29 T cell receptor beta chains from the same sample are listed, as sequenced in a study of CD4 T cell repertoires in COVID-19. Stimulation with autologous monocytes and recombinant SARS-CoV-2 spike or nucleoprotein produced proliferating antigen-reactive T cell lines. The table came from immunoSEQ multiplex PCR; TCRdb's copy has only in-frame clones and leaves some out. The table has 1,400 or so clones, around 16% seen once. These receptors are not linked to any known antigen. The source material was central memory CD4+ T cells, cultured in vitro, sampled after recovery from COVID-19. The origin of the receptors is a human donor who had COVID-19.

This clone is medium-sized in the sample. This chain links TRBV29-1 with TRBJ1-1; D is undetermined. Trimming shortened V by 8 bases and J by 0 bases, and 10 bases separated the two germline ends. This CDR3 region has 12 residues. Germline assignment: CDR1 SQVTM and CDR2 ANQGSEA. The CDR3 bases are TGCAGCTGCCGCGCACTGAACACTGAAGCTTTCTTT. This sequence encodes CSCRALNTEAFF.

This clone was counted between two and nine times. The V gene is TRBV19, the J gene TRBJ2-5; TRBD2 matches 7 bases. The CDR3 loop spans 15 amino acids. Germline V gene sequence: CDR1 LNHDA, CDR2 SQIVND (reference sequence). V was pared by 1 base and J by 2 bases, with 4 bases of the junction left unmatched. CDR3: CASSIGGSHQETQYF. The CDR3 coding sequence is TGTGCCAGTAGTATAGGCGGGAGCCATCAAGAGACCCAGTACTTC.

By frequency in the sample, this clone is large. This same CDR3 is encoded by further DNA sequences in the sample. This chain links TRBV11-2 with TRBJ1-3; no reliable D call. Trimming took off 2 bases at V and 0 bases at J, with 5 bases between the two ends. The length of the CDR3 is 14 residues. Germline CDR1 SGHAT, CDR2 FQNNGV. In DNA, the CDR3 is TGTGCCAGCAGCTTAAGCATCTCTGGAAACACCATATATTTT. Its translation: CASSLSISGNTIYF.

Relative to its sample, this clone is medium-sized. V gene TRBV10-3 combines with J gene TRBJ1-1, with no clear D. Germline V gene sequence: CDR1 ENHRY, CDR2 SYGVKD. This CDR3 is 13 amino acids long. Trimming stripped 4 bases from V and 7 bases from J, with 13 bases between. CDR3 DNA: TGTGCCATCAGTGGAACCGGGATCGATGAAGCTTTCTTT. This sequence encodes CAISGTGIDEAFF.

The chain joins TRBV6-2 or TRBV6-3 to TRBJ2-7; TRBD2 is a possible D gene (6 bases). The length of the CDR3 is 14 residues. Germline CDR1 is MNHEY and CDR2 is SVGEGT. V was clipped by 4 bases and J by 5 bases, with 15 bases between them. CDR3 sequence (DNA): TGTGCCAGCAGTTCCAGAACGGGAGTTCACGAGCAGTACGTC. This translates into CASSSRTGVHEQYV.

By sample share, this clone is large (0.1 to 1%). The rearrangement joins TRBV2 to TRBJ1-6; 9 bases are shared with TRBD1. The V gene end was trimmed by 4 bases and the J gene end by 10 bases; junction bases not matched to a gene: 5. Germline V gives CDR1 SNHLY, CDR2 FYNNEI. The CDR3 totals 14 residues. The CDR3 reads CASSGTGDRSPLHF. In DNA form, the CDR3 reads TGTGCCAGCAGTGGGACAGGGGATAGGTCACCCCTCCACTTT.

This clone rates as large. The chain combines TRBV6-5 with TRBJ2-1; a weak D match, TRBD1 (6 bases). V lost 4 bases and J 3 bases, leaving 13 bases between the germline ends. This CDR3 comprises 15 residues. CDR1 and CDR2 from the germline V gene are MNHEY and SVGAGI. The CDR3 protein is CASSLRTAIYNEQFF. Here the CDR3 DNA reads TGTGCCAGCAGTTTAAGGACAGCGATCTACAATGAGCAGTTCTTC.

The chain carries TRBV27 and TRBJ2-3; TRBD1 aligns across 11 bases. Germline lookup yields CDR1 MNHEY and CDR2 SMNVEV (reference sequence). Trimming at V came to 3 bases and at J to 5 bases, leaving 7 bases not matched to a gene. The CDR3 covers 16 residues. The CDR3 DNA reads TGTGCCAGCAGTTTTCAGGACAGGGGGCGCAGAGATACGCAGTATTTT. This translates into CASSFQDRGRRDTQYF.

This clone counts as medium-sized (0.01 to 0.1%). J is TRBJ2-7 and V is TRBV19, with no clear D. This CDR3 has 12 amino acids. The germline gives CDR1 LNHDA, CDR2 SQIVND (reference sequence). CDR3 residues: CPLDPWSYEQYV. The CDR3 DNA is TGTCCCCTAGACCCGTGGTCCTACGAGCAGTACGTC.

This clone is classed as medium-sized (0.01 to 0.1%). This chain links TRBV28 with TRBJ1-5, with D maybe TRBD1 (6 bases). Trimming removed 7 bases from V and 4 bases from J, with 20 bases in between. This CDR3 is 16 amino acids long. Germline CDR1 and CDR2: MDHEN and SYDVKM. The CDR3 spells CASTPGGISGNQPQHF. The CDR3 DNA sequence: TGTGCCAGCACCCCCGGGGGCATTTCAGGGAATCAGCCCCAGCATTTT.

In this sample, this clone is large. The V and J genes are TRBV19 and TRBJ2-4; D may match TRBD1 or TRBD2 (5 bases each). The CDR3 spans 16 residues. CDR1 is LNHDA, CDR2 SQIVND, per germline (reference sequence). Trimming shortened V by 6 bases and J by 0 bases, and 15 bases separated the two germline ends. CDR3 nucleotides: TGTGCCAGTAGGCCCACAGGCGGGTTAGCCAAAAACATTCAGTACTTC. It translates to CASRPTGGLAKNIQYF. The full variable domain, rest sourced from reference TRBV19 and TRBJ2-4, is DGGITQSPKYLFRKEGQNVTLSCEQNLNHDAMYWYRQDPGQGLRLIYYSQIVNDFQKGDIAEGYSVSREKKESFPLTVTSAQKNPTAFYLCASRPTGGLAKNIQYFGAGTRLSVL.

This clone was recorded a few times. Its ends do not fully match the called genes, so a read error is possible. The chain employs TRBV10-3 and TRBJ2-1, with 9 bases lining up with TRBD2. Per the germline V gene, CDR1 is ENHRY and CDR2 is SYGVKD. The CDR3 consists of 16 residues. This CDR3 reads CAIRDRRGGAGNEQFF. As DNA, the CDR3 is TGTGCCATCCGTGATCGGCGCGGGGGGGCGGGTAATGAGCAGTTCTTC.

This clone is medium-sized by share. The gene calls are TRBV18 and TRBJ2-1, with unresolved D. The V gene's germline CDR1 is KGHSH and CDR2 LQKENI. The germline V and J ends were trimmed by 2 bases and 7 bases, with 15 bases remaining between them. CDR3 length: 15 amino acids. CDR3: CASSPSTVKGNEQFF. The CDR3 nucleotides read TGTGCCAGCTCACCATCGACCGTTAAGGGTAATGAGCAGTTCTTC.

By proportion, this clone is medium-sized (0.01 to 0.1%). This chain connects TRBV15 to TRBJ2-1, with 10 positions matching TRBD2. Germline V gene sequence: CDR1 LNHNV, CDR2 YYDKDF (reference sequence). This CDR3 is 13 amino acids long. The J segment lost 10 bases and the V segment lost 3 bases, leaving 3 bases of the junction unmatched. CDR3 in amino acids: CATSSRSGREQFF. In DNA form, the CDR3 reads TGTGCCACCAGCAGCCGTAGCGGGAGGGAGCAGTTCTTC.

The chain couples TRBV18 to TRBJ2-2, with D possibly TRBD2 on 6 matching bases. Germline V gene lookup returns CDR1 KGHSH and CDR2 LQKENI. V was shortened by 3 bases and J by 5 bases, with 7 bases between the two germline ends. There are 13 residues in the CDR3. The CDR3 is CASSPGGTGELFF. In DNA form, the CDR3 reads TGTGCCAGCTCACCGGGGGGAACCGGGGAGCTGTTTTTT. The variable domain in full, with the rest retrieved from reference TRBV18 and TRBJ2-2, is NAGVMQNPRHLVRRRGQEARLRCSPMKGHSHVYWYRQLPEEGLKFMVYLQKENIIDESGMPKERFSAEFPKEGPSILRIQQVVRGDSAAYFCASSPGGTGELFFGEGSRLTVL.

This clone has only a few counts. The CDR3 region is CSAPEGDEQYF. As DNA, the CDR3 is TGCAGTGCCCCAGAGGGGGACGAGCAGTACTTC. This chain links TRBV20-1 with TRBJ2-7, with D perhaps matching TRBD1 (6 bases). The CDR3 loop spans 11 amino acids. From germline, CDR1 is DFQATT and CDR2 SNEGSKA (reference sequence). V dropped 6 bases and J dropped 5 bases, with 11 bases sitting between them.

V and J are TRBV18 and TRBJ2-1, with 11 bases that match TRBD2. In germline, CDR1 is KGHSH, CDR2 LQKENI. This CDR3 comprises 15 residues. V dropped 5 bases and J dropped 7; count of bases not matched to a gene: 7. The CDR3 bases are TGTGCCAGCTCAGAGGCGACTAGCGGGATTAATGAGCAGTTCTTC. This codes for CASSEATSGINEQFF.

By frequency in the sample, this clone is medium-sized. This sequence joins TRBV11-2 and TRBJ2-7; 10 positions match TRBD2. The CDR3 consists of 16 residues. V was clipped by 4 bases and J by 5 bases; unmatched bases: 11. Germline V gives CDR1 SGHAT, CDR2 FQNNGV. The CDR3 region is CASSSVRLAGWDEQYV. In DNA form, the CDR3 reads TGTGCCAGCAGCTCCGTTAGACTAGCGGGCTGGGACGAGCAGTACGTC.

A few counts support this clone. This rearrangement joins TRBV28 to TRBJ2-6; unclear D gene. V gave up 3 bases and J gave up 1 base, with 10 bases separating them. The CDR3 sequence is 16 residues long. Germline V gives CDR1 MDHEN, CDR2 SYDVKM. CDR3 in amino acids: CASSFRLGSGANVLTF. DNA for the CDR3: TGTGCCAGCAGTTTTCGATTAGGGTCTGGGGCCAACGTCCTGACTTTC.

This clone ranks as medium-sized (0.01 to 0.1%). CDR3 loop: CAISESVSRSYEQYV. For the CDR3, the DNA is TGTGCCATCAGTGAGTCGGTCAGTAGGTCCTACGAGCAGTACGTC. V usage is TRBV10-3 and J usage is TRBJ2-7; D not certain. Trimming cost V 0 bases and J 1 base, with 10 bases left between them. Per the germline V gene, CDR1 is ENHRY and CDR2 is SYGVKD. CDR3 size: 15 residues.

V usage is TRBV7-2 and J usage is TRBJ1-3; D is ambiguous. Germline values: CDR1 SGHTA, CDR2 FQGNSA. The CDR3 consists of 15 residues. V shed 1 base and J shed 3 bases, with 10 bases lying between them. This CDR3 is CASSLESVNGNTIYF. The CDR3 DNA sequence: TGTGCCAGCAGCTTAGAGTCAGTTAATGGAAACACCATATATTTT.

This clone was picked up a small number of times. Other DNA sequences in this specimen translate into the identical CDR3. J is TRBJ2-3 and V is TRBV5-1; D perhaps matches TRBD2 (6 bases). Per germline, CDR1 SGHRS and CDR2 YFSETQ. The germline V and J ends were trimmed by 5 bases and 1 base, with 8 bases remaining between them. The CDR3 loop spans 13 amino acids. The CDR3 spells CASRRGGTDTQYF. Written as DNA, the CDR3 is TGCGCCAGCAGACGCGGGGGCACAGATACGCAGTATTTT. The full variable domain, in which reference TRBV5-1 and TRBJ2-3 provide the parts outside the CDR3, is KAGVTQTPRYLIKTRGQQVTLSCSPISGHRSVSWYQQTPGQGLQFLFEYFSETQRNKGNFPGRFSGRQFSNSRSEMNVSTLELGDSALYLCASRRGGTDTQYFGPGTRLTVL.

The rearrangement links TRBV21-1 to TRBJ2-3; the DNA was not compared with TRBD2, the D call given in the table. TRBV21-1 is a listed pseudogene. CDR3 size: 14 residues. DNA for the CDR3: TGTGCCAGCAGCAAGATACTAAACACAGATACGCAGTATTTT. Translated: CASSKILNTDTQYF.

Sample share makes this clone large. The chain carries TRBV10-3 and TRBJ1-3; D call uncertain. The germline CDR1 and CDR2 sequences are ENHRY and SYGVKD. V was shortened by 2 bases and J by 0 bases, with 8 bases between the two germline ends. This CDR3 region has 15 residues. The CDR3 spells CAISETDLSGNTIYF. The CDR3 DNA follows: TGTGCCATCAGTGAGACAGACCTCTCTGGAAACACCATATATTTT.

The gene calls are TRBV7-2 and TRBJ2-3; unclear D gene. Trimming took off 5 bases at V and 2 bases at J, with 20 bases between the two ends. CDR3 size: 17 residues. Looked up from germline, CDR1 is SGHTA and CDR2 is FQGNSA. The DNA for the CDR3 is TGTGCCAGCAGCCACCTGGGGATCGCGGCGGTCACAGATACGCAGTATTTT. Translation gives CASSHLGIAAVTDTQYF.

This clone counts as medium-sized. V and J are TRBV6-6 and TRBJ1-1; D not certain. Germline-derived CDR1 and CDR2 are MNHNY and SVGAGI (reference sequence). The CDR3 is made up of 14 amino acids. Between the trimmed V and J ends, which lost 0 bases and 1 base, there was a span of 6 bases. The CDR3 sequence: CASSYSEPNTEAFF. As DNA, the CDR3 is TGTGCCAGCAGTTACTCTGAACCGAACACTGAAGCTTTCTTT.

This clone counts as large (0.1 to 1%). The rearrangement joins TRBV5-4 to TRBJ2-5; tentative D call: TRBD2 (6 bases). CDR3 size: 16 residues. Germline lookup yields CDR1 SGHNT and CDR2 YYREEE (reference sequence). Trimming removed 1 base from V and 2 bases from J, with 15 bases in between. The CDR3 spells CASSLTGPGRQETQYF. In nucleotides, the CDR3 is TGTGCCAGCAGCTTGACCGGGCCCGGGAGACAAGAGACCCAGTACTTC. Complete variable domain (other parts from reference TRBV5-4 and TRBJ2-5): ETGVTQSPTHLIKTRGQQVTLRCSSQSGHNTVSWYQQALGQGPQFIFQYYREEENGRGNFPPRFSGLQFPNYSSELNVNALELDDSALYLCASSLTGPGRQETQYFGPGTRLLVL.

The V gene is TRBV3-1 (or the pseudogene TRBV3-2), the J gene TRBJ1-4; D remains ambiguous. The germline V gene encodes CDR1 LGHDT and CDR2 YNNKEL (reference sequence). Trimming cost V 0 bases and J 4 bases, with 12 bases left between them. CDR3 length: 16 amino acids. This chain's CDR3 is CASSQDETADNEKLFF. The CDR3, as DNA: TGTGCCAGCAGCCAAGATGAGACGGCGGATAATGAAAAACTGTTTTTT.

This clone is termed medium-sized. For the CDR3, the DNA is TGCGCCAGCAGCCCCGGGAGACAACTCGCGAACACCGGGGAGCTGTTTTTT. Encoded protein: CASSPGRQLANTGELFF. The V gene is TRBV5-1, the J gene TRBJ2-2; TRBD2 is a possible D gene (6 bases). This CDR3 contains 17 residues. Between the trimmed V and J ends, which lost 4 bases and 0 bases, there was a span of 16 bases. Germline CDR1 and CDR2: SGHRS and YFSETQ.